The T cell receptor beta chain under discussion was sequenced for a study of T cell repertoires in ileal Crohn's disease (dated 2019 in TCRdb). In the study overall: The median duration of disease was approximately 8.3 years, and at the time of surgery roughly 36% of patients were active smokers. A Rutgeerts score above i0 was used to define endoscopic postoperative recurrence. Surgery was performed for a complication in all patients, with stricturing disease in 61% and penetrating disease in approximately 40%. A prospective multicentre cohort supplied the roughly 59 Crohn's disease patients whose TCR repertoires were analysed. The study sequenced 171 mucosal samples from 55 or so patients, taken at several locations on the surgical specimen and at postoperative endoscopy. The study was conducted in parallel with a multicentre cohort built to find predictors of early endoscopic recurrence after ileocolonic resection. About half of the patients received postoperative therapy: over nine received thiopurines and some 20 received anti-TNF agents.

Adults with ileal or ileocolonic Crohn's disease for whom ileocolonic resection was indicated were considered eligible. Whole ileal mucosal biopsies were kept frozen at -80 degrees C prior to DNA extraction. Genomic DNA was extracted from frozen whole biopsies with a TRizol-based method and quantified on a NanoDrop 2000 spectrophotometer. Turning to this clone: Which antigen it targets is not known. Qualities for individual bases were not recorded, and no much larger clone is one base off.

General conclusions and limits of the study: Compared with CD4 T cells, sorted CD8 T cells held more high-frequency clones, which suggests that the mucosal expansions were mostly CD8. Higher high-frequency clone percentages at surgery were associated with endoscopic recurrence; all patients with clonality above 26.8% (18/57) had recurrence. Only a subgroup of patients, of unstated size, had their mucosal CD4 and CD8 T cells sorted and sequenced. A significantly higher proportion of clonal expansions was observed in active smokers at surgery than in non-smokers (approximately 26% vs 20%, p=0.02).

Around 0.45 micrograms of biopsy DNA per sample were submitted for commercial TCRB immunosequencing. Adaptive Biotechnology amplified the CDR3 regions from genomic DNA with a two-step multiplex PCR designed to control amplification bias. Primers for every V and J gene segment were used in the first PCR, and barcodes and Illumina adapters were added in the second PCR. CDR3 libraries were sequenced using an Illumina instrument. The source study handled its data this way. Analysis combined the vendor-provided pipelines with custom analysis of raw data in R/Bioconductor under R version 3.3.0. Clonality, which ranges from 0 to 1, was calculated as the inverse of the normalised Shannon entropy across all productive clones. The repertoire share taken up by the top 100 clones defined high-frequency clones, and only clones that passed a 95% confidence test were kept. Repertoire diversity was measured with the Simpson index, and overlap between samples was measured with the Morisita-Horn index. The table comes from immuneACCESS by way of TCRdb, which keeps in-frame sequences with V and J called. Part of the clones is missing from these tables; in studies checked, under half for an unresolved V gene and the rest for unknown reasons. The D gene and trimming were derived from the DNA, and the V and J assignments and clone size from that table. The sample table holds 5,500 to 8,500 clones, of which 65% to 90% were seen once. Around 8.1% of the sample goes to the ten largest clones.

Its CDR3 holds 15 amino acids, cysteine through phenylalanine. The retained sequence is limited to the CDR3, 45 bases, with the frame set at the first base. Reading the germline V gene gives CDR1 WSHSY and CDR2 SAAADI. The V and J ends are trimmed by 7 bases and 5 bases, leaving 21 bases between them. Sequencing was carried out using ileal tissue. This chain is built from TRBV10-2 and TRBJ2-7; the D gene identity is not certain. This TCR was recovered from an adult with Crohn's disease. CDR3 loop: CASKAQTSSLNEQYF. The base sequence is TGCGCCAGCAAAGCACAGACCTCGAGTTTAAACGAGCAGTACTTC.